This TCR beta chain was identified during a study of T cells in Graves' hyperthyroidism and ophthalmopathy. Germline V lookup: CDR1 SGHNT, CDR2 YYREEE (reference sequence). The CDR3 consists of 15 residues. The V segment lost 1 base and the J segment 2 bases; nucleotides outside the gene matches: 6. What was amplified from RNA transcripts were TCR beta CDR3 regions. The study used the HTBI primer set for a first-round RT-PCR of the TCR CDR3. TCRdb reanalysed the multiplex PCR reads using MiXCR and keeps one entry per CDR3 protein. The sample has over 200,000 distinct CDR3 sequences; roughly a sixth are singletons. This clonotype has only a few counts.

The source material was blood. V is TRBV5-4 and J is TRBJ2-7, with TRBD2 matching over 7 bases. The receptor was derived from a man aged 45-65 years with Graves' hyperthyroidism. In DNA, the CDR3 is TGTGCCAGCAGCTTGAAGGGAGGGCGGACCTACGAGCAGTACTTC. Its protein is CASSLKGGRTYEQYF.